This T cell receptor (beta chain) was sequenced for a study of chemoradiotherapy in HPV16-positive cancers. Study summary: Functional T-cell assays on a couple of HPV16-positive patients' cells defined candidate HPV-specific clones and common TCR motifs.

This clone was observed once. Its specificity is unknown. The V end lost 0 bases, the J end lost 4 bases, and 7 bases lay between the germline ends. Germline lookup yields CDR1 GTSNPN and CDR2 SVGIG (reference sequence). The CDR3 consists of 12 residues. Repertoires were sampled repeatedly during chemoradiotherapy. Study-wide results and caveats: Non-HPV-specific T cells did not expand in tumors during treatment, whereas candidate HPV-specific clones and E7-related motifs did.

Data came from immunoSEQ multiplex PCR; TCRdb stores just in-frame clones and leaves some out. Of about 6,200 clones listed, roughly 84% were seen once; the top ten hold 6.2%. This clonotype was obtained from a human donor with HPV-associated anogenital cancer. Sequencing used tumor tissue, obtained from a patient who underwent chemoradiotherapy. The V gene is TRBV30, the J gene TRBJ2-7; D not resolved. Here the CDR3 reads CAWSVQKYEQYF. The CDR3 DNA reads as TGTGCCTGGAGTGTACAAAAGTACGAGCAGTACTTC.